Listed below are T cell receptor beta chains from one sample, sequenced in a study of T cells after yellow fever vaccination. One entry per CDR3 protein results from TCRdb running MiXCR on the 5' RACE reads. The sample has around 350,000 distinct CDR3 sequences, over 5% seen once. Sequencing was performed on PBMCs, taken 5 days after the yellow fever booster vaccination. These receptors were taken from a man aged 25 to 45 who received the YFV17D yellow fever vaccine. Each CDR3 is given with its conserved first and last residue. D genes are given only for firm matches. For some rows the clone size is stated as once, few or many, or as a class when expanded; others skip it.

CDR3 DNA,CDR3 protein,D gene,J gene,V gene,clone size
TGTGCCAGCAGCATGACAGGCTTGAATCTGGAGACCCAGTACTTC,CASSMTGLNLETQYF,.,TRBJ2-5,TRBV7-9,.
TGTGCCAGCAGCATATCGTTTTCTAGTGACAGTACCTACGAGCAGTACTTC,CASSISFSSDSTYEQYF,.,TRBJ2-7,TRBV21-1,.
TGTGCCAGCAGCTTACAGGGGACAGGGGTCAACGAGCAGTACTTC,CASSLQGTGVNEQYF,TRBD1,TRBJ2-7,TRBV7-9,few
TGCAGCGTTGAAGATGGCACGGTGTATGGCTACACCTTC,CSVEDGTVYGYTF,.,TRBJ1-2,TRBV29-1,few
TGCGCCAGCACCAACGACGGTCCTTACGAGCAGTACTTC,CASTNDGPYEQYF,.,TRBJ2-7,TRBV5-1,few
TGCAGGGGGGGAGGGGGGAACTATGGCTACACCTTC,CRGGGGNYGYTF,.,TRBJ1-2,TRBV20-1,.
TGTGCCAGCAGTTTAGGGGGCGGGGAGCGCTGGAAACTGTTTTTT,CASSLGGGERWKLFF,.,TRBJ1-4,TRBV12-3/TRBV12-4,few
TGTGCCAGCAGCTTTTCCCCAAGGGGGCAGACCCAGTACTTC,CASSFSPRGQTQYF,TRBD1,TRBJ2-5,TRBV11-2,.
TGCAGTGCCACGGGACTAGCGGCTTTCTCCTACGAGCAGTACTTC,CSATGLAAFSYEQYF,TRBD2,TRBJ2-7,TRBV20-1,few
TGTGCCAGCAGTTTAGCGAGGAGCTCTGGAAACACCATATATTTT,CASSLARSSGNTIYF,.,TRBJ1-3,TRBV12-3/TRBV12-4,many
TGTGCCTTCAGTTTAGACTTTCTGGGACAGGGGGTGACGGATACGCAGTATTTT,CAFSLDFLGQGVTDTQYF,TRBD1,TRBJ2-3,TRBV12-3/TRBV12-4,.
TGTGCTAGTGGCACCGGGACATATAACACCGGGGAGCTGTTTTTT,CASGTGTYNTGELFF,.,TRBJ2-2,TRBV12-5,many
TGTGCCAGCAGCGCCGGACTAGCGGATTCCTACGAGCAGTACTTC,CASSAGLADSYEQYF,TRBD2,TRBJ2-7,TRBV7-2,many
TGTGCCAGCAGAGTGACGGTTAACACTGAAGCTTTCTTT,CASRVTVNTEAFF,.,TRBJ1-1,TRBV7-3,.
TGTGCCAGCAGCTTAGCGCCCTGGAGGGCCGAATCCGGCGAGCAGTACTTC,CASSLAPWRAESGEQYF,.,TRBJ2-7,TRBV7-6,many
TGCGCCAGCAGTCAATCGGGGGACAGGGGCAACGAGCAGTACTTC,CASSQSGDRGNEQYF,TRBD1,TRBJ2-7,TRBV23-1,.
TGTGCCATCAGTGAGTCTGGGACAGGCTACGAGCAGTACTTC,CAISESGTGYEQYF,TRBD1,TRBJ2-7,TRBV10-3,many
TGTGCCAGTAGTAGGACCGATAGCTCCTACAATGAGCAGTTCTTC,CASSRTDSSYNEQFF,.,TRBJ2-1,TRBV19,.
TGTGCCAGCAGCTTTACAGACTATGGCTACACCTTC,CASSFTDYGYTF,.,TRBJ1-2,TRBV7-8,.
TGTGCCAGCAGCTTCCAGGCTAACAATGAAAAACTGTTTTTT,CASSFQANNEKLFF,.,TRBJ1-4,TRBV7-2,many
TGTGCCAGCAGCTTAGCATTTGGGGTGGTCGAGCAGTACTTC,CASSLAFGVVEQYF,.,TRBJ2-7,TRBV7-2,many
TGTGCCAGCTCACCACTCAGGTCGACCGGGGAGCTGTTTTTT,CASSPLRSTGELFF,.,TRBJ2-2,TRBV18,few
TGCAGCGTTTCTAGCGGGAGAGGCTCCTACAATGAGCAGTTCTTC,CSVSSGRGSYNEQFF,TRBD2,TRBJ2-1,TRBV29-1,many
TGTGCCATCAGTGGGGGAGAAAGTGTCCAAGAGACCCAGTACTTC,CAISGGESVQETQYF,.,TRBJ2-5,TRBV10-3,.
TGCGCCAGCAGTCTCCAGGGGGGCCCGTACGAGCAGTACTTC,CASSLQGGPYEQYF,.,TRBJ2-7,TRBV23-1,.
TGTGCCAGCAGTACAGAGGAGCGGGAGGACTACGAGCAGTACTTC,CASSTEEREDYEQYF,TRBD2,TRBJ2-7,TRBV11-2,many
TGTGCCAGCAGAGACGGGACAGGACCCTATGAAAAACTGTTTTTT,CASRDGTGPYEKLFF,TRBD1,TRBJ1-4,TRBV12-3/TRBV12-4,few
TGTGCCAGCAGTAGCCCGGACAGCTTTAAAAACACTGAAGCTTTCTTT,CASSSPDSFKNTEAFF,.,TRBJ1-1,TRBV6-2/TRBV6-3,.
TGTGCCAGCAGTTTTGGCGGGAGGTTTAACGAGCAGTACTTC,CASSFGGRFNEQYF,TRBD2,TRBJ2-7,TRBV12-3/TRBV12-4,.
TGTGCCAGCAGCATCCAAGCAGCGACCTACAATGAGCAGTTCTTC,CASSIQAATYNEQFF,.,TRBJ2-1,TRBV7-9,many
TGCGCCAGCAGCCACCTTGCGGGATACGAGCAGTACTTC,CASSHLAGYEQYF,.,TRBJ2-7,TRBV4-3,few
TGTGCCAGCACGGATGATATTAATACGCATAAGTATTTT,CASTDDINTHKYF,.,TRBJ2-3,TRBV6-2/TRBV6-3,.
TGTGCCAGCAGTTTTACCGGGGCAGGGCTTGCCGAGCAGTACTTC,CASSFTGAGLAEQYF,.,TRBJ2-7,TRBV12-3/TRBV12-4,many
TGCAGTGCTAGAAGTAGGACGGGAGGGGGTGAGACCCAGTACTTC,CSARSRTGGGETQYF,TRBD2,TRBJ2-5,TRBV20-1,.
TGCGCCACTAGACTAGCGGCTAGCACAGATACGCAGTATTTT,CATRLAASTDTQYF,TRBD2,TRBJ2-3,TRBV10-2,few
TGCGCCAGCAGCCTGACAGGGGGCTTGGGAGAGACCCAGTACTTC,CASSLTGGLGETQYF,TRBD1,TRBJ2-5,TRBV5-1,.
TGTGCCAGCAGTTTCGGACAGGGGAAAAGTTTTGACAATGAGCAGTTCTTC,CASSFGQGKSFDNEQFF,TRBD1,TRBJ2-1,TRBV28,many
TGTGCCAGCAGCTCTCGACTAGCGGGTAACCAAGAGACCCAGTACTTC,CASSSRLAGNQETQYF,TRBD2,TRBJ2-5,TRBV5-4,many
TGCGCCAGTCGGCCGGGGACCACAGATACGCAGTATTTT,CASRPGTTDTQYF,.,TRBJ2-3,TRBV5-1,many
TGTACCAGCTGTTCTAGCGGAGGGGCTAGCGGGAGATCATCTCGTCGGTATTTT,CTSCSSGGASGRSSRRYF,TRBD2,TRBJ2-3,TRBV3-1,.
TGTGCCAGCAGTAAGGGGAAACAAGAGACCCAGTACTTC,CASSKGKQETQYF,.,TRBJ2-5,TRBV25-1,.
TGTGCCAGCAGCCTAACAGAGGTTCCCCAGTACTTC,CASSLTEVPQYF,.,TRBJ2-5,TRBV7-9,many
TGTGCCAGCAGCTTACGTAACCTTCTGAACACTGAAGCTTTCTTT,CASSLRNLLNTEAFF,.,TRBJ1-1,TRBV11-2,few
TGCAGTGCTAGAGCCGGGACAGGGGGCACTGAAGCTTTCTTT,CSARAGTGGTEAFF,TRBD1,TRBJ1-1,TRBV20-1,many
TGCAGCGTTGTCGGGAGAGATTACGAGCAGTACTTC,CSVVGRDYEQYF,.,TRBJ2-7,TRBV29-1,few
TGTGCCAGCAGCCAAGATAGGATGCGATACGAGCAGTACTTC,CASSQDRMRYEQYF,.,TRBJ2-7,TRBV4-2,many
TGTGCCAGCAGTTGGGGACTAGGCACAGATACGCAGTATTTT,CASSWGLGTDTQYF,TRBD2,TRBJ2-3,TRBV12-3/TRBV12-4,.
TGTGCCAGCAGCGGGGTTGAGTATACGCAGTATTTT,CASSGVEYTQYF,.,TRBJ2-3,TRBV6-2/TRBV6-3,.
TGTGCCAGCAGAGATAGGGCGAAAATGAACACTGAAGCTTTCTTT,CASRDRAKMNTEAFF,.,TRBJ1-1,TRBV6-1,many
TGCAGCGTTGCTGGGACTAGCGGGAGCACGAATGAGCAGTTCTTC,CSVAGTSGSTNEQFF,TRBD2,TRBJ2-1,TRBV29-1,many
TGCAGCGTTGTAAGCGGCGGGAGCACCTACGAGCAGTACTTC,CSVVSGGSTYEQYF,TRBD2,TRBJ2-7,TRBV29-1,many
TGCGCCAGCAGCCCCCGGGACACCGACTCTGGAAACACCATATATTTT,CASSPRDTDSGNTIYF,.,TRBJ1-3,TRBV5-1,many
TGCGCCAGCAGCTTGCTTTCGGTACTAGCGGGACCCAATGAGCAGTTCTTC,CASSLLSVLAGPNEQFF,TRBD2,TRBJ2-1,TRBV5-1,many
TGTGCCAGCAGTTTCCTAGACAGAAAAGAGACCCAGTACTTC,CASSFLDRKETQYF,.,TRBJ2-5,TRBV28,once
TGTGCCAGCACAAGCGACCAAGAGACCCAGTACTTC,CASTSDQETQYF,.,TRBJ2-5,TRBV6-1,many
TGTGCCAGCAGCTTTGGGGCAGCCTCCTACGAGCAGTACTTC,CASSFGAASYEQYF,.,TRBJ2-7,TRBV7-2,few